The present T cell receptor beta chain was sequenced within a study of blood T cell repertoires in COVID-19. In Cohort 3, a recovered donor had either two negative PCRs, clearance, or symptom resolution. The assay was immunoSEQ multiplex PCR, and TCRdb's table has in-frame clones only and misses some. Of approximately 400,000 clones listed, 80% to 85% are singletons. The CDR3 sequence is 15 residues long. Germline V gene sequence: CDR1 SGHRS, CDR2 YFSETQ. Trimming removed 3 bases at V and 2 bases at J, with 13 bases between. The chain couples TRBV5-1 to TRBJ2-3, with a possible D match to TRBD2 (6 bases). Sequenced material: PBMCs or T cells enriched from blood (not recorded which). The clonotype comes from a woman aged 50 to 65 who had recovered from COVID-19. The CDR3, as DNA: TGCGCCAGCAGCTCGATGACTAGGGCCACAGATACGCAGTATTTT. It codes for CASSSMTRATDTQYF.